The source of this TCR beta chain is a study of blood T cell repertoires in COVID-19 (dated by TCRdb to the early 2020s). With respect to the entire study: Collaborator samples came from the United States, Italy and Spain and covered acute and convalescent phases of COVID-19. The prospective study material was composed of cDNA or gDNA derived from T cells, B-cell-depleted T cells, or PBMCs. Deeply sampled blood TCRbeta repertoires from subjects exposed to, actively infected with, or recovered from COVID-19 were included in the dataset. The repertoires were released in a freely available public database intended as a resource for research on the immune response to SARS-CoV-2. Samples came from the ongoing ImmuneRACE study (first 160 participants) plus 1,254 subjects from 6 global collaborators. A de-identified subject ID, COVID-19 status, age in years and sex were almost always included in the sample metadata. Where HLA class I and class II types were available, the types were taken from metadata supplied by the sample provider, not from assay-based typing. General conclusions and limits of the study: The quantity of clinical and demographic metadata differed by source and by participant and was supplied without curation.

TCRbeta CDR3 regions were amplified from genomic DNA by means of the immunoSEQ Assay, a bias-controlled multiplex PCR. The original methods were these. The number of nucleated cells in each sample was estimated by amplification of reference gene primers within the assay. To quantify the absolute abundance of each unique TCRbeta CDR3 rearrangement, sequence reads were collapsed and filtered. For each sample, productive Simpson clonality was calculated by taking the square root of Simpson's diversity index across productive rearrangements. What TCRdb holds here is the immuneACCESS table cut down to in-frame rearrangements. Part of the clones is not present; checked against another copy, under half of the missing clones reflect an unresolved V gene, and the others are unexplained. V and J calls and clone size are given by that table; D and trimming were obtained from the DNA. The sample has a few hundred thousand clones on record, around 84% of them singletons. The top ten constitute roughly 10% of the sample.

In Seattle, one collaborating source enrolled patients while the infection was active and tracked those patients longitudinally over the course of disease. Each collaborating institution followed its own protocols to collect whole blood in K2EDTA tubes. Collaborator samples were shipped for TCRbeta analysis as frozen whole blood, isolated PBMCs, or DNA extracted from either sample type. Via the germline V gene (reference sequence), CDR1 is SEHNR and CDR2 FQNEAQ. The junction shows trimming of 1 base on V and 4 bases on J, and the gene matches do not reach 5 bases of it. The cysteine opens and the phenylalanine closes a CDR3 of 16 amino acids. Only the CDR3 DNA stays, 48 bases, in frame from base 1. As regards this clone: Its antigen specificity is not known. Base qualities are not at hand, and no much larger clone is one base apart.

The chain is made from TRBV7-9 and TRBJ2-3, and 10 junction bases match TRBD2. Specimen: peripheral blood. The sequence was obtained from an elderly woman with COVID-19, enrolled during active disease. The CDR3 amino acid sequence is: CASSLGQRGGADTQYF. The DNA sequence follows: TGTGCCAGCAGCTTAGGTCAGCGGGGGGGAGCAGATACGCAGTATTTT.